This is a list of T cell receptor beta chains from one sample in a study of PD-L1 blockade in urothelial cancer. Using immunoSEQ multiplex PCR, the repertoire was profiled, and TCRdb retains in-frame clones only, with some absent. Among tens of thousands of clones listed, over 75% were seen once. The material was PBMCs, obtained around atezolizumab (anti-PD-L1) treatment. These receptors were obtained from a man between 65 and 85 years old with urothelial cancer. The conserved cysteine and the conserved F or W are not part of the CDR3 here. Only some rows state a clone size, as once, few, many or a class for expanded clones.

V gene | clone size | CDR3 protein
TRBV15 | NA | ATTGGNQPQH
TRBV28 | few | ASSYREEQY
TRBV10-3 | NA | AARGGVNTGELF
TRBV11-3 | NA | ASSPGTGEQETQY
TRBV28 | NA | ASYPLAGGTDTQY
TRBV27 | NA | ASRPRGGANTEAF
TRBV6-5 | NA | ASGTGVTGELF
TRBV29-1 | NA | SGLTGNEQF
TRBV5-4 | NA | ASSPGGLAGGGEQY
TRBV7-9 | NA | ASSFSLAGVTYEQY
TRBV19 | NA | ASSMGQVTGELF
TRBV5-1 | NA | ASSSSAGRGETQY
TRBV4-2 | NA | ASSRLAGDREQY
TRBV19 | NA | ASSILSGQGTEAF
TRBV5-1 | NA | ASSPTPGQGAYGYT
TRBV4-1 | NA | ASSQLEGTEGYT
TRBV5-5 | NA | ASSSTGSYEQY
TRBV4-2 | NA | ASSKRIRESGGELF
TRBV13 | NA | ASSLFLPGTVETGANVLT
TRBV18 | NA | ASSPFPPSGKETQY
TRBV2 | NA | ASSVEDTGELF
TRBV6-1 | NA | ASSEVAGYGYT
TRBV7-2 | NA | ASSLEGTSGTPYNEQF
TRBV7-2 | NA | ASSFGLVGSNYGYT
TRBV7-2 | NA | ASRHDRGPYEQY
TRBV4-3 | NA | ASSQDQAGVYNEQF
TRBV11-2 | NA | ASSLDRGRGGQPQH
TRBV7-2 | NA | ASSSRLAGNEQF
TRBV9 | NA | ASSPYRVRDTQY
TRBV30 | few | AWSILRDRGINTEAF
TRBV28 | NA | ASSSGQGARNQPQH
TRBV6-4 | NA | ASSRTGTTDTQY
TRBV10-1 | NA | ASGQGKALITDTQY
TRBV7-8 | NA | ASSPPSAGAGGDEQY
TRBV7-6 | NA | ASSRGRGQPQH
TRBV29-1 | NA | SVVGGEAKNIQY
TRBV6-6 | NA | ASRLTGLHTEAF
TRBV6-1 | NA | ASSEAQREGTQY
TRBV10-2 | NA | ASSALAGIQETQY
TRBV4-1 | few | ASSPNPFSGRARNEQF
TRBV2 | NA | ASSERWGGPYNEQF
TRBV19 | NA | ASSMRRQEAIGMNTEAF
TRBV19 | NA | ASRSMTGSSYNEQF
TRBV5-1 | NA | ASSLAVGQLYGYT
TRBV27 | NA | ASSFPGGILF
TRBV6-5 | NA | ASSYRGSGNTIY
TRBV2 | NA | ASRLRQGSNQPQH